This TCR beta chain was obtained from a study of T cell changes during pregnancy in multiple sclerosis. Profiled with immunoSEQ multiplex PCR; TCRdb holds only in-frame clones, not every one. This sample has about 36,000 clones; 93% occur once, and the top ten carry 0.35% to 0.5%. Germline values: CDR1 SGHRS, CDR2 YFSETQ. This CDR3 has 14 residues. Between the trimmed V and J ends, which lost 4 bases and 5 bases, there was a span of 15 bases. This TCR derives from a female donor with multiple sclerosis, enrolled in a pregnancy study. The source material was CD4+ T cells from peripheral blood mononuclear cells, sampled in the first trimester of pregnancy. The chain is built from TRBV5-1 and TRBJ2-5; weak D call: TRBD2 (5 bases). The CDR3 spells CASSPGRRRETQYF. The CDR3 nucleotides are TGCGCCAGCAGCCCCGGACGGAGGAGGGAGACCCAGTACTTC.